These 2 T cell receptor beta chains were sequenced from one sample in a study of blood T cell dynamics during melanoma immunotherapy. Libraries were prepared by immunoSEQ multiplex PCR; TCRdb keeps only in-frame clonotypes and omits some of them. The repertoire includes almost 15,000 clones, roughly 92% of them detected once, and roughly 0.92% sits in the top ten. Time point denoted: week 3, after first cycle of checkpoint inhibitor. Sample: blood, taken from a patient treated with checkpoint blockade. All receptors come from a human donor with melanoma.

CDR3 in DNA: TGTGCCAGCAGTGAACCTGGGATCGACACGTATGGCTACACCTTC. It is translated as CASSEPGIDTYGYTF. This chain connects TRBV6-1 to TRBJ1-2; no definite D call. Trimming left V 2 bases short and J 5 bases short, with 15 bases between. Germline loops: CDR1 MNHNS, CDR2 SASEGT. The CDR3 runs to 15 residues.

CDR3 in amino acids: CASSLGRGRAPDTQYF. The DNA of the CDR3 is TGTGCCAGCAGCTTGGGGCGGGGAAGGGCCCCGGATACGCAGTATTTT. The chain is built from TRBV5-8 and TRBJ2-3, with D possibly being TRBD2 (6 bases). Germline V CDR1 and CDR2: SGHTS, YDEGEE. The CDR3 sequence is 16 residues long. V was pared by 0 bases and J by 6 bases, with 17 bases between.